These 22 T cell receptor beta chains originate from one sample sequenced in a study of T cell responses to AZD1222 COVID-19 vaccine. Data came from immunoSEQ multiplex PCR; TCRdb stores just in-frame clones and leaves some out. The sample includes about 130,000 clones, around 93% of them seen just once. The sample was peripheral blood, taken 28 days after the second AZD1222 dose. These TCRs come from an adult who received the AZD1222 COVID-19 vaccine.

This sequence joins TRBV11-2 and TRBJ2-7, with a tentative D call TRBD2 (5 bases). From germline, CDR1 is SGHAT and CDR2 FQNNGV. The CDR3 has 16 amino acids. Trimming took 2 bases from V and 4 from J, leaving 18 bases between them. In nucleotides, the CDR3 is TGTGCCAGCAGCTTATTACGGGGTCTAGCAACTTACGAGCAGTACTTC. Its translation is CASSLLRGLATYEQYF.

J is TRBJ1-5 and V is TRBV5-8; TRBD1 matches at 10 bases. The V gene's germline CDR1 is SGHTS and CDR2 YDEGEE. V lost 5 bases, J lost 5 bases, and 7 bases stayed unmatched. This CDR3 is built from 15 residues. CDR3 amino acids: CASSFRQGAHQPQHF. In DNA form, the CDR3 reads TGTGCCAGCAGTTTTCGACAGGGGGCCCATCAGCCCCAGCATTTT.

The CDR3 protein is CASSLAGRGNQPQHF. The CDR3 coding sequence is TGTGCCAGCAGCTTAGCGGGACGGGGAAATCAGCCCCAGCATTTT. The chain joins TRBV7-2 to TRBJ1-5; the D gene is possibly TRBD1 (5 bases). Between the trimmed V and J ends, which lost 0 bases and 4 bases, there was a span of 10 bases. The V gene's germline CDR1 is SGHTA and CDR2 FQGNSA. This CDR3 spans 15 amino acids.

The chain couples TRBV2 to TRBJ2-5; D gene ambiguous. CDR1 and CDR2 from the germline V gene are SNHLY and FYNNEI. V shed 2 bases and J shed 5 bases, with 3 bases lying between them. The CDR3 has 11 residues. CDR3 nucleotides: TGTGCCAGCAGTGAAAGGGAGACCCAGTACTTC. Its protein is CASSERETQYF.

CDR3 residues: CASTSSGIEAFF. The CDR3 DNA follows: TGTGCCAGCACCAGCTCCGGGATTGAAGCTTTCTTT. The chain couples TRBV12-3 or TRBV12-4 to TRBJ1-1; D gene uncertain. Deletions cut 7 bases from V and 7 bases from J, with 13 bases between. The CDR3 totals 12 residues.

V is TRBV27 and J is TRBJ1-5; no reliable D call. This CDR3 region has 12 residues. CDR1 is MNHEY, CDR2 SMNVEV, per germline (reference sequence). V was shortened by 5 bases and J by 3 bases, with 5 bases between the two germline ends. The CDR3 DNA follows: TGTGCCAGCAGTCGAATCAATCAGCCCCAGCATTTT. This gives the protein CASSRINQPQHF.

The V gene is TRBV19, the J gene TRBJ1-2; tentative D call: TRBD1 (6 bases). The CDR3 loop spans 13 amino acids. Germline V gives CDR1 LNHDA, CDR2 SQIVND (reference sequence). V lost 2 bases, J lost 7 bases, and 11 bases lay in between. The CDR3 region is CASSIQGHSGYTF. The CDR3 DNA follows: TGTGCCAGTAGTATACAGGGGCACAGTGGCTACACCTTC.

The table lists this clone with a count of one. This sequence joins TRBV21-1 and TRBJ2-5. TRBV21-1 is assigned pseudogene status. This CDR3 spans 11 amino acids. CDR3 protein: CASSNILSLYF. CDR3 nucleotide sequence: TGTGCCAGCAGCAATATCTTGTCATTGTACTTC.

The chain combines TRBV11-2 with TRBJ2-7; D is possibly TRBD2 (5 bases). The CDR3 loop spans 13 amino acids. V lost 3 bases to trimming and J lost 6 bases, with 12 bases between them. Germline values: CDR1 SGHAT, CDR2 FQNNGV. CDR3 protein: CASSFMERAEQYF. Written as DNA, the CDR3 is TGTGCCAGCAGCTTTATGGAGAGGGCCGAGCAGTACTTC.

This clone is labeled medium-sized. This chain connects TRBV6-2 or TRBV6-3 to TRBJ2-2, with TRBD2 matching over 7 bases. The CDR3 is 13 amino acids. Germline V gene lookup returns CDR1 MNHEY and CDR2 SVGEGT. The trim removed 5 bases at V and 3 bases at J, leaving 0 bases unmatched. The CDR3 DNA reads TGTGCCAGCAGTAGCGGGGACACCGGGGAGCTGTTTTTT. Protein: CASSSGDTGELFF.

This rearrangement joins TRBV5-4 to TRBJ1-5, with D unresolved. CDR3 size: 13 residues. Trimming took off 3 bases at V and 9 bases at J, with 13 bases between the two ends. The germline gives CDR1 SGHNT, CDR2 YYREEE (reference sequence). CDR3 nucleotides: TGTGCCAGCAGCTACAGTTTAGTGGGGCCCCAGCATTTT. Translating gives CASSYSLVGPQHF.

V is TRBV19 and J is TRBJ2-7; D ambiguous. The V gene's germline CDR1 is LNHDA and CDR2 SQIVND (reference sequence). Trimming cost V 1 base and J 6 bases, with 19 bases left between them. This CDR3 comprises 16 residues. This CDR3 is CASSIAGWATGGEQYF. The CDR3 DNA follows: TGTGCCAGTAGTATAGCGGGTTGGGCAACGGGCGGCGAGCAGTACTTC.

The chain joins TRBV4-2 to TRBJ1-2; no clear D. Trimming took 0 bases from V and 2 from J, leaving 10 bases between them. From germline, CDR1 is LGHNA and CDR2 YNFKEQ. This CDR3 has 15 amino acids. The CDR3 reads CASSQDPLPNYGYTF. In DNA form, the CDR3 reads TGTGCCAGCAGCCAAGATCCCCTTCCCAACTATGGCTACACCTTC.

V usage is TRBV6-5 and J usage is TRBJ1-3; D gene ambiguous. Germline CDR1 is MNHEY and CDR2 is SVGAGI. Trimming took off 7 bases at V and 0 bases at J, with 10 bases between the two ends. This CDR3 comprises 14 residues. The chain's CDR3 is CASTTLSSGNTIYF. The CDR3 DNA follows: TGTGCCAGCACTACCTTGAGCTCTGGAAACACCATATATTTT.

V is TRBV5-1 and J is TRBJ2-5, with 7 bases matching TRBD1. CDR1 is SGHRS and CDR2 is YFSETQ in the germline V gene. V shed 3 bases and J 5 bases; nucleotides not matched to a gene: 13. The CDR3 extends over 16 amino acids. In nucleotides, the CDR3 is TGCGCCAGCAGCTCCCCAGTTAGAACAGGGGCCGAGACCCAGTACTTC. Translation: CASSSPVRTGAETQYF.

This clone was found a few times. The rearrangement links TRBV11-3 to TRBJ1-6; TRBD1 matches 7 bases. Germline-derived CDR1 and CDR2 are SGHNT and YENEEA. The CDR3 extends over 15 amino acids. V was clipped by 0 bases and J by 7 bases; unmatched bases: 3. CDR3 region: CASSLEQGGNSPLHF. The CDR3 coding sequence is TGTGCCAGCAGCTTAGAGCAGGGGGGAAATTCACCCCTCCACTTT.

The chain combines TRBV5-4 with TRBJ2-7; D uncertain. Looked up from germline, CDR1 is SGHNT and CDR2 is YYREEE (reference sequence). Trimming removed 7 bases from V and 3 bases from J, with 20 bases in between. The CDR3 spans 15 residues. The CDR3 here is CASAWSDEDGYEQYF. The CDR3 nucleotides read TGTGCCAGCGCGTGGAGCGATGAGGACGGCTACGAGCAGTACTTC.

This chain uses TRBV9 with TRBJ1-2; D is unresolved. The CDR3 is made up of 16 amino acids. Germline CDR1 reads SGDLS; CDR2 reads YYNGEE. V was pared by 1 base and J by 8 bases, with 21 bases between. The CDR3 nucleotides are TGTGCCAGCAGCGTATACCCCATAACGAACTGGGAGGGCTACACCTTC. This sequence encodes CASSVYPITNWEGYTF.

The chain uses TRBV6-2 or TRBV6-3 and TRBJ2-7; D might be TRBD1 or TRBD2, each matching 5 bases. Deletions cut 5 bases from V and 3 bases from J, with 17 bases between. The CDR3 runs to 15 residues. Germline V gene data show CDR1 as MNHEY and CDR2 as SVGEGT. Here the CDR3 reads CASSHQGWESYEQYF. CDR3 nucleotides: TGTGCCAGCAGTCACCAGGGATGGGAGAGCTACGAGCAGTACTTC.

The rearrangement uses TRBV29-1 and TRBJ1-1, with a weak D call TRBD1 (6 bases). V lost 3 bases, J lost 0 bases, and 11 bases lay in between. The CDR3 extends over 14 amino acids. Germline V gene data show CDR1 as SQVTM and CDR2 as ANQGSEA. This chain's CDR3 is CSVDRGLMNTEAFF. Written as DNA, the CDR3 is TGCAGCGTTGACAGGGGCCTCATGAACACTGAAGCTTTCTTT.

The chain has TRBV27 and TRBJ2-1; tentatively, D is TRBD1 or TRBD2 (5 bases each). Germline V gene lookup returns CDR1 MNHEY and CDR2 SMNVEV (reference sequence). Trimming removed 5 bases at V and 9 bases at J, with 11 bases between. The CDR3 spans 12 residues. CDR3 amino acids: CASSPLGGEQFF. Written as DNA, the CDR3 is TGTGCCAGCAGTCCCCTTGGGGGTGAGCAGTTCTTC.

The chain links TRBV19 to TRBJ1-1, with D unclear. The germline V gene has CDR1 LNHDA and CDR2 SQIVND (reference sequence). Trimming left V 9 bases short and J 8 bases short, with 16 bases between. The CDR3 has 12 residues. The CDR3 nucleotides read TGTGCCAGCACTCCGGGGTCGTCCGAAGCTTTCTTT. Encoded protein: CASTPGSSEAFF.